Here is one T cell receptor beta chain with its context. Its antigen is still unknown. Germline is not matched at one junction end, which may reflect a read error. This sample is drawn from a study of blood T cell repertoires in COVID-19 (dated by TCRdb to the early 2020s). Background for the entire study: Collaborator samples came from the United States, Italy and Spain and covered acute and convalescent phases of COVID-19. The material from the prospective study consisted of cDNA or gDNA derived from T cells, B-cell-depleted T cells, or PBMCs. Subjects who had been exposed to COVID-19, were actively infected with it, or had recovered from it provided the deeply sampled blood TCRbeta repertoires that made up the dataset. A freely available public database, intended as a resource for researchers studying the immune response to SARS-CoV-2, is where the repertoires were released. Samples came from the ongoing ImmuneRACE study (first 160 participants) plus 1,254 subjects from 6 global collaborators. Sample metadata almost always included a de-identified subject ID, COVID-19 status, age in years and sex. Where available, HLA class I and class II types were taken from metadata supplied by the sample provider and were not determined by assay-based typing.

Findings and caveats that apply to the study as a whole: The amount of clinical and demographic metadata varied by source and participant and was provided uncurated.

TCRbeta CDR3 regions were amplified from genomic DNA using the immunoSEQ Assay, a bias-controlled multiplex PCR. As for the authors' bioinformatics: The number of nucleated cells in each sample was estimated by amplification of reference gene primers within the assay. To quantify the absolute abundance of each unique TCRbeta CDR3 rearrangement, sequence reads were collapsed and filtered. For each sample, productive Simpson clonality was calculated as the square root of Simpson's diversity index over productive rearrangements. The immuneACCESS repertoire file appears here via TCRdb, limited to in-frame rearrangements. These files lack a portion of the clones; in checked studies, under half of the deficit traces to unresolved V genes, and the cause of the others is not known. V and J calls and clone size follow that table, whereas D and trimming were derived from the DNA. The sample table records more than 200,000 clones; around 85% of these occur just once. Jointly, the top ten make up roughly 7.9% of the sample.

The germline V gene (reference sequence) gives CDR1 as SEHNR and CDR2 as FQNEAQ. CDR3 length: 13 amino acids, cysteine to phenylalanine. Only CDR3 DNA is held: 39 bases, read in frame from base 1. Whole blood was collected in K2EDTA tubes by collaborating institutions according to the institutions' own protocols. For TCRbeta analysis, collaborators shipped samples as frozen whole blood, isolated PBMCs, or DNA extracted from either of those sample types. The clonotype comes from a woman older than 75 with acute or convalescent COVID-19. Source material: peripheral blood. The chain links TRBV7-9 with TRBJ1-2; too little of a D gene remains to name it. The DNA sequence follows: TGTGCCAGCAGCTTAGAAACCAACTCTGGCTACACCTTC. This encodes CASSLETNSGYTF. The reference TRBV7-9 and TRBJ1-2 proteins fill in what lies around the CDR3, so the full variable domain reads DTGVSQNPRHKITKRGQNVTFRCDPISEHNRLYWYRQTLGQGPEFLTYFQNEAQLEKSRLLSDRFSAERPKGSFSTLEIQRTEQGDSAMYLCASSLETNSGYTFGSGTRLTVV.